What follows is one TCR beta chain and its context. No antigen is known for it. The J segment lost 6 bases and the V segment lost 6 bases, leaving 2 bases of the junction unmatched. The CDR3 runs to 13 residues. The V gene's germline CDR1 is MNHEY and CDR2 SVGAGI. 13 Jbeta primers and 60 Vbeta primers were used for the PCR. TCRdb's copy holds only in-frame clones and misses some; the assay was immunoSEQ multiplex PCR. The data show 130,000 to 150,000 clones, with 76% seen just once and about 1.8% held by the top ten. The source of the sample is a study of cytomegalovirus exposure and HLA in healthy donors. Study-level findings and limits: Further analysis was carried out later, and it showed several of the most significant clusters appearing linked to common viral pathogens.

This sequence was found in a woman aged 40 to 55 in good health and CMV-seronegative. The source material was PBMCs. The chain has TRBV6-5 and TRBJ1-5, with 10 positions matching TRBD1. The CDR3 DNA reads TGTGCCAGCAGGGACAGGGGGGGTCAGCCCCAGCATTTT. This sequence encodes CASRDRGGQPQHF.